The entry below gives a single TCR beta chain sequence along with its context. This sample is part of a study of CXCR3-negative and CXCR3-positive naive CD8 T cells. The CDR3 covers 19 residues. Germline V gene sequence: CDR1 MDHEN, CDR2 SYDVKM. cDNA libraries for TRB were generated by 5' RACE incorporating UMI labels. Each CDR3 protein gets one entry in TCRdb, which reprocessed the 5' RACE reads and gives no DNA. Here the sample table reports around 34,000 distinct CDR3 sequences. The specimen was memory CD8+ T cells from blood. The V call is TRBV28, the J call TRBJ2-1; TCRdb picks TRBD2, but there is no DNA to check that call. The receptor comes from a human donor in good health. Some clones in this sample may be carry-over from other donors' samples. CDR3 loop: CASTNPGLAGSSSYNEQFF.